The T cell receptor (beta chain) described here comes from a study of cytomegalovirus exposure and HLA in healthy donors. With 0 bases removed from V and 6 bases from J, the gap between germline ends came to 8 bases. Germline V gene sequence: CDR1 LGHNA, CDR2 YSLEER. CDR3 length: 13 residues. Primers for the PCR totalled 60 Vbeta and 13 Jbeta. The protocol was immunoSEQ multiplex PCR, while the TCRdb copy is restricted to in-frame clones and leaves out a portion. The sample lists tens of thousands of clones, roughly 71% occurring once. General study findings and limits: Researchers left out some V segments, among them TRBV6-2 and TRBV6-3, as indistinguishable. In a later analysis, productive TCRs from donors in an Asian-associated ancestry cluster reportedly carried fewer N-insertions than the cohort mean. CMV serostatus was the sole immune exposure information available. In a later analysis, at a false discovery rate of 0.05, under 20,000 TCR beta sequences matched HLA alleles.

Comment on this clone: Its antigen is not known.

The V and J genes are TRBV4-3 and TRBJ1-1; no definite D call. The clonotype originates from a man aged 40-50 years in good health and CMV-seropositive. The sequenced material came from PBMCs. The CDR3 sequence: CASSQDHRSEAFF. As DNA, the CDR3 is TGCGCCAGCAGCCAAGACCACAGATCTGAAGCTTTCTTT.